The clone carrying this T cell receptor beta chain was recorded only once. These data belong to a study of blood T cell repertoires in COVID-19. Clones were sequenced by immunoSEQ multiplex PCR, and TCRdb holds only the in-frame ones, with some missing. Of fewer than 300,000 clones in the sample, just over 85% were seen once. Trimming removed 4 bases from V and 0 bases from J, with 13 bases in between. Germline V CDR1 and CDR2: GTSNPN, SVGIG (reference sequence). CDR3 size: 14 residues. Participant age was 18 to 89 years, and participants resided in about two dozen US areas. This sequence joins TRBV30 and TRBJ2-7; a weak D match, TRBD1 (5 bases). The TCR originated in a man aged 18-30 years who had recovered from COVID-19. Sequencing used PBMCs or T cells enriched from blood (not recorded which). The CDR3 sequence is CAWIKGPNSYEQYF. In DNA, the CDR3 is TGTGCCTGGATCAAGGGGCCTAACTCCTACGAGCAGTACTTC.